These 32 T cell receptor beta chains were all obtained from the same sample, sequenced in a study of cytomegalovirus exposure and HLA in healthy donors. Primers included in the PCR were 60 Vbeta and 13 Jbeta primers. Some clones are missing from TCRdb's copy, which holds only in-frame ones; the method was immunoSEQ multiplex PCR. The repertoire holds about 140,000 clones, with 65% to 90% as singletons. Sequencing was done on a sample of PBMCs. The receptors come from a female donor in good health and CMV-seronegative.

The rearrangement links TRBV25-1 to TRBJ2-2, with 7 bases that match TRBD2. The CDR3 sequence is 15 residues long. The germline V gene encodes CDR1 MGHDK and CDR2 SYGVNS. After removal of 5 bases from V and 5 bases from J, the junction contained 8 bases not matched to a gene. The CDR3 sequence: CASSLGVSGTGELFF. Here the CDR3 DNA reads TGTGCCAGCAGTTTAGGCGTTAGCGGGACCGGGGAGCTGTTTTTT.

The chain has TRBV5-1 and TRBJ1-1; weak D call: TRBD1 (6 bases). V dropped 0 bases and J dropped 4 bases, with 13 bases sitting between them. The CDR3 is 15 residues long. Germline V gene sequence: CDR1 SGHRS, CDR2 YFSETQ. The CDR3 protein is CASSLEAGAFTEAFF. The CDR3 region has the DNA TGCGCCAGCAGCTTGGAGGCGGGGGCGTTCACTGAAGCTTTCTTT. Full variable domain (remainder filled in from reference TRBV5-1 and TRBJ1-1): KAGVTQTPRYLIKTRGQQVTLSCSPISGHRSVSWYQQTPGQGLQFLFEYFSETQRNKGNFPGRFSGRQFSNSRSEMNVSTLELGDSALYLCASSLEAGAFTEAFFGQGTRLTVV.

The V call is TRBV7-6, the J call TRBJ2-7; D call uncertain. Germline loops: CDR1 SGHVS, CDR2 FNYEAQ. This CDR3 spans 14 amino acids. The germline V and J ends were trimmed by 1 base and 6 bases, with 13 bases remaining between them. The CDR3 DNA follows: TGTGCCAGCAGCTTAGACAGATGGCCCTCCGAGCAGTACTTC. Translated, it gives CASSLDRWPSEQYF.

This clone has just a few counts. The chain employs TRBV7-9 and TRBJ1-1, with 9 bases that match TRBD1. This CDR3 is 15 amino acids long. V lost 5 bases to trimming and J lost 0 bases; unmatched junction nucleotides: 4. Germline V CDR1 and CDR2: SEHNR, FQNEAQ (reference sequence). DNA of the CDR3: TGTGCCAGCAGCCCGGGACAGGGAGTGAACACTGAAGCTTTCTTT. This translates into CASSPGQGVNTEAFF.

The chain carries TRBV5-8 and TRBJ1-1; D perhaps matches TRBD1 (6 bases). CDR1 is SGHTS, CDR2 YDEGEE, per germline. CDR3 length: 14 residues. Deletions cut 4 bases from V and 0 bases from J, with 10 bases between. The CDR3, as DNA: TGTGCCAGCAGCCGACAGGCGATGAACACTGAAGCTTTCTTT. It codes for CASSRQAMNTEAFF.

This clone was seen once. The chain recombines TRBV25-1 with TRBJ1-2; D unresolved. Trimming pared 3 bases from V and 4 bases from J, leaving 12 bases between. The CDR3 contains 14 residues. The germline V gene encodes CDR1 MGHDK and CDR2 SYGVNS. The chain's CDR3 is CASSDPGATYGYTF. For the CDR3, the DNA is TGTGCCAGCAGTGATCCGGGAGCTACCTATGGCTACACCTTC.

J is TRBJ1-3 and V is TRBV29-1, with D possibly TRBD1 on 6 matching bases. Germline lookup yields CDR1 SQVTM and CDR2 ANQGSEA. V lost 0 bases and J lost 0, with 12 bases in between. The CDR3 is 16 amino acids. The CDR3 coding sequence is TGCAGCGTTGAAGACCGGGACACCAGCTCTGGAAACACCATATATTTT. Protein: CSVEDRDTSSGNTIYF.

The J gene is TRBJ2-1, the V gene TRBV4-1, with 16 bases lining up with TRBD2. Germline values: CDR1 MGHRA, CDR2 YSYEKL. V was clipped by 0 bases and J by 7 bases; unmatched bases: 9. The CDR3 extends over 19 amino acids. DNA of the CDR3: TGCGCCAGCAGCCAAGATGGGACTAGCGGGAGGGAGTATAGTAATGAGCAGTTCTTC. Translation: CASSQDGTSGREYSNEQFF.

The chain uses TRBV5-1 and TRBJ1-2; 10 nucleotides align to TRBD1. Germline assignment: CDR1 SGHRS and CDR2 YFSETQ. Losses at the gene ends were 4 bases for V and 5 bases for J; bases not matched to a gene: 2. The CDR3 covers 13 residues. CDR3 in amino acids: CASSGTGEYGYTF. The CDR3 nucleotides are TGCGCCAGCAGCGGGACAGGGGAATATGGCTACACCTTC.

Comment on this clone: This specimen includes other DNA sequences encoding the same CDR3. The V call is TRBV2, the J call TRBJ2-7; 14 nucleotides align to TRBD2. V gave up 6 bases and J gave up 0 bases; unmatched junction bases: 1. The germline V gene encodes CDR1 SNHLY and CDR2 FYNNEI. The CDR3 spans 15 residues. The CDR3, as DNA: TGTGCCAGCAGCGGGACTAGCGGGAGCTCCTACGAGCAGTACTTC. Residues: CASSGTSGSSYEQYF.

V is TRBV6-5 and J is TRBJ1-2; D not certain. The V end was cut by 2 bases, the J end by 0 bases, with 7 bases between. The CDR3 is made up of 14 amino acids. The germline V gene encodes CDR1 MNHEY and CDR2 SVGAGI. As DNA, the CDR3 is TGTGCCAGCAGTTACAGAGTAGCTAACTATGGCTACACCTTC. Translated: CASSYRVANYGYTF.

The chain employs TRBV9 and TRBJ1-3, with D possibly being TRBD1 (6 bases). This CDR3 is 16 amino acids long. In germline, CDR1 is SGDLS, CDR2 YYNGEE. V lost 0 bases and J lost 4, with 14 bases in between. The CDR3 coding sequence is TGTGCCAGCAGCGTAGAGACAGGATGGGCAGGAAACACCATATATTTT. It is translated as CASSVETGWAGNTIYF.

The chain employs TRBV19 and TRBJ2-7, with 12 nucleotides matching TRBD2. Trimming took 4 bases from V and 4 from J; bases not matched to a gene: 2. This CDR3 has 14 residues. Germline V lookup: CDR1 LNHDA, CDR2 SQIVND (reference sequence). In DNA, the CDR3 is TGTGCCAGTAGTACCGGGACTAGCGGGTACGAGCAGTACTTC. Translating it yields CASSTGTSGYEQYF.

The CDR3 bases are TGTGCCAGCTCTCCGAGCGGGAATGAGCAGTTCTTC. Translation: CASSPSGNEQFF. The J gene is TRBJ2-1, the V gene TRBV18; the D gene is possibly TRBD2 (6 bases). V was pared by 6 bases and J by 7 bases, with 10 bases between. The CDR3 sequence is 12 residues long. Looked up from germline, CDR1 is KGHSH and CDR2 is LQKENI.

The V gene is TRBV5-1, the J gene TRBJ2-1, with 11 bases aligning to TRBD2. Germline V gives CDR1 SGHRS, CDR2 YFSETQ. Germline trimming cut 4 bases from V and 6 bases from J; bases unmatched to any gene: 18. CDR3 length: 19 amino acids. The CDR3 nucleotides read TGCGCCAGCAGCCGTGCCGGGACTAGCGGACCTACGCGGAGCAATGAGCAGTTCTTC. It encodes CASSRAGTSGPTRSNEQFF.

The chain couples TRBV7-9 to TRBJ2-7; 8 nucleotides line up with TRBD1. The junction had 10 bases not matched to a gene; V was cut back by 3 bases and J by 0 bases. The CDR3 is 17 residues long. Per germline, CDR1 SEHNR and CDR2 FQNEAQ (reference sequence). The CDR3 spells CASSFWPPDRDSYEQYF. CDR3 nucleotides: TGTGCCAGCAGCTTTTGGCCCCCGGACAGGGACTCCTACGAGCAGTACTTC.

The chain uses TRBV14 and TRBJ2-3; 7 bases match TRBD1. CDR1 and CDR2 from the germline V gene are SGHDN and FVKESK. The J segment lost 8 bases and the V segment lost 6 bases, leaving 2 bases of the junction unmatched. This CDR3 region has 11 residues. The CDR3 nucleotides read TGTGCCAGCAGTTCAGGGGGTACGCAGTATTTT. The encoded protein is CASSSGGTQYF.

The rearrangement joins TRBV7-2 to TRBJ2-5, with TRBD2 matching 12 bases. The CDR3 runs to 15 residues. After removal of 4 bases from V and 5 bases from J, the junction contained 5 bases not matched to a gene. The germline CDR1 and CDR2 sequences are SGHTA and FQGNSA. The CDR3 nucleotides are TGTGCCAGCAGCTCCGGACTAGCGGGACAGGAGACCCAGTACTTC. Translating gives CASSSGLAGQETQYF.

The V gene is TRBV5-6, the J gene TRBJ1-2, with D maybe TRBD1 (6 bases). Germline V gene lookup returns CDR1 SGHDT and CDR2 YYEEEE. V was clipped by 4 bases and J by 4 bases, with 14 bases between them. The CDR3 runs to 14 residues. CDR3 amino acids: CASSDTGTTYGYTF. CDR3 bases: TGTGCCAGCAGCGATACCGGGACAACCTATGGCTACACCTTC.

V gene TRBV6-6 combines with J gene TRBJ2-1; 13 positions match TRBD2. Germline V CDR1 and CDR2: MNHNY, SVGAGI (reference sequence). The CDR3 contains 16 residues. V was clipped by 6 bases and J by 0 bases; unmatched bases: 2. The CDR3 DNA sequence: TGTGCCAGCAGCAGGACTAGCGGGAGCTCCTACAATGAGCAGTTCTTC. Protein: CASSRTSGSSYNEQFF.

CDR3 region: CASSLPGTGREQYF. The CDR3 DNA reads as TGTGCCAGCAGCCTCCCCGGGACAGGCCGTGAGCAGTACTTC. The chain links TRBV5-4 to TRBJ2-7; TRBD1 matches 8 bases. Per germline, CDR1 SGHNT and CDR2 YYREEE (reference sequence). With 4 bases clipped from V and 7 bases from J, the junction kept 10 bases outside the gene matches. The CDR3 has 14 amino acids.

V and J are TRBV5-1 and TRBJ2-3; 7 bases line up with TRBD1. This CDR3 has 16 amino acids. V trimming: 4 bases; J trimming: 2 bases; junction bases outside the gene matches: 10. In germline, CDR1 is SGHRS, CDR2 YFSETQ. The CDR3 DNA reads as TGCGCCAGCAGCCCCTGGACAGGAGCGACCACAGATACGCAGTATTTT. Protein sequence: CASSPWTGATTDTQYF.

V usage is TRBV6-6 and J usage is TRBJ2-2; 7 bases match TRBD1. The CDR3 spans 13 residues. Per the germline V gene, CDR1 is MNHNY and CDR2 is SVGAGI (reference sequence). J lost 1 base, V lost 8 bases, and 1 base had no gene match. The chain's CDR3 is CASWDRNTGELFF. CDR3 nucleotide sequence: TGTGCCAGCTGGGACAGGAACACCGGGGAGCTGTTTTTT.

This clone showed up just once. V is TRBV6-5 and J is TRBJ2-2; TRBD2 aligns across 7 bases. Trimming at V came to 7 bases and at J to 2 bases, leaving 7 bases not matched to a gene. The germline V gene has CDR1 MNHEY and CDR2 SVGAGI. This CDR3 is built from 15 residues. The CDR3 protein is CASMRGNPNTGELFF. The CDR3 DNA reads TGTGCCAGCATGCGGGGGAACCCTAACACCGGGGAGCTGTTTTTT.

The CDR3 is CASRSQGIQPQHF. CDR3 sequence (DNA): TGTGCCAGCAGGTCACAGGGGATTCAGCCCCAGCATTTT. The V call is TRBV2, the J call TRBJ1-5, with TRBD1 identical over 7 bases. V shed 6 bases and J 6 bases; nucleotides not matched to a gene: 5. Germline-derived CDR1 and CDR2 are SNHLY and FYNNEI. This CDR3 spans 13 amino acids.

This clone occurred a few times. The chain employs TRBV5-1 and TRBJ2-6; 8 bases agree with TRBD1. Germline loops: CDR1 SGHRS, CDR2 YFSETQ. The CDR3 spans 18 residues. J lost 0 bases, V lost 2 bases, and 7 bases had no gene match. CDR3 in DNA: TGCGCCAGCAGCTTTTACGGACAGGGTGGCTCTGGGGCCAACGTCCTGACTTTC. Protein sequence: CASSFYGQGGSGANVLTF.

The J gene is TRBJ2-3, the V gene TRBV2, with 11 nucleotides matching TRBD2. CDR1 and CDR2 (germline): SNHLY, FYNNEI. There are 16 residues in the CDR3. V gave up 6 bases and J gave up 5 bases; unmatched junction bases: 10. CDR3 sequence reads: CASRGGLAVEGDTQYF. CDR3 nucleotide sequence: TGTGCCAGCAGGGGGGGACTAGCGGTAGAGGGAGATACGCAGTATTTT. Based on the CDR3 plus reference TRBV2 and TRBJ2-3, the full variable domain is EPEVTQTPSHQVTQMGQEVILRCVPISNHLYFYWYRQILGQKVEFLVSFYNNEISEKSEIFDDQFSVERPDGSNFTLKIRSTKLEDSAMYFCASRGGLAVEGDTQYFGPGTRLTVL.

V usage is TRBV5-6 and J usage is TRBJ1-1; D unclear. Between the trimmed V and J ends, which lost 1 base and 0 bases, there was a span of 7 bases. Germline loops: CDR1 SGHDT, CDR2 YYEEEE. The CDR3 has 14 residues. CDR3 protein: CASSLFGMNTEAFF. The CDR3 coding sequence is TGTGCCAGCAGCTTGTTCGGTATGAACACTGAAGCTTTCTTT.

This clone was detected a few times. The CDR3 DNA reads as TGTGCCAGCAGCTCACAGCTGAACTATGGCTACACCTTC. It specifies CASSSQLNYGYTF. This chain links TRBV7-2 with TRBJ1-2; no reliable D call. Germline loops: CDR1 SGHTA, CDR2 FQGNSA. The CDR3 consists of 13 residues. V was cut by 4 bases and J by 2 bases, with 8 bases left in between.

The chain uses TRBV5-1 and TRBJ2-1; D is possibly TRBD2 (6 bases). The CDR3 consists of 13 residues. The V and J ends lost 5 bases and 4 bases respectively, with 10 bases between them. From germline, CDR1 is SGHRS and CDR2 YFSETQ. Written as DNA, the CDR3 is TGCGCCAGCAGGCCTAGCGAGTACAATGAGCAGTTCTTC. This gives the protein CASRPSEYNEQFF.

This clone was picked up one time. This chain uses TRBV10-3 with TRBJ2-7; possible D gene TRBD2, 6 bases. Germline CDR1 ENHRY, CDR2 SYGVKD. V gave up 0 bases and J gave up 5 bases, with 14 bases separating them. CDR3 length: 15 amino acids. DNA of the CDR3: TGTGCCATCAGTGAGTCAGAGTGGACTACCGACGAGCAGTACTTC. Residues: CAISESEWTTDEQYF.

In its sample, this clone was seen once. The rearrangement joins TRBV19 to TRBJ1-4; D remains ambiguous. This CDR3 has 15 residues. The V end lost 6 bases, the J end lost 8 bases, and 19 bases lay between the germline ends. Germline CDR1 reads LNHDA; CDR2 reads SQIVND (reference sequence). CDR3 residues: CASRISSGSVEKLFF. In nucleotides, the CDR3 is TGTGCCAGTAGGATCTCCAGCGGCAGCGTGGAAAAACTGTTTTTT.